This is a list of T cell receptor beta chains from one sample in a study of blood T cell repertoires in COVID-19. Assay used: immunoSEQ multiplex PCR; TCRdb lists only in-frame clones, some missing. Among over 200,000 clones listed, less than 90% were seen once. The sequenced material came from peripheral blood. Receptors were obtained from a man aged 40-50 years with active or convalescent COVID-19. Both conserved end residues are part of each CDR3. The order of the fields is CDR3 DNA, CDR3 protein, CDR3 length, clone size, D gene, V gene, J gene. The D gene is left open where the match is weak. The size of a clone is reported for some rows only, either as once, few or many, or as a class for expanded clones.

TGTGCCAGCAGTTCCCACATGGGCAGGGGCAATCAGCCCCAGCATTTT	CASSSHMGRGNQPQHF	16	NA	NA	TRBV6-2/TRBV6-3	TRBJ1-5
TGTGCCAGCAGCTCGACCTATGATCGGGCACCCCTCCACTTT	CASSSTYDRAPLHF	14	NA	NA	TRBV5-4	TRBJ1-6
TGTGCCAGCAGCGTAAGTAGCGGGTCCGACAATGAGCAGTTCTTC	CASSVSSGSDNEQFF	15	NA	TRBD2	TRBV9	TRBJ2-1
TGCGCCAGCAGCTGGGCCCCCTCAGGGGGAATAAACTACGAGCAGTACTTC	CASSWAPSGGINYEQYF	17	NA	TRBD1	TRBV5-1	TRBJ2-7
TGTGCCTACGGACAGGGCGGAACCGGGGAGCTGTTTTTT	CAYGQGGTGELFF	13	NA	TRBD1	TRBV30	TRBJ2-2
TGTGCCTGGACCCGGACAGGGCCGGGAGGAAACACCATATATTTT	CAWTRTGPGGNTIYF	15	few	TRBD1	TRBV30	TRBJ1-3
TGTGCCAGCAGCTCACAGGGGTTCCGGCATCAGCCCCAGCATTTT	CASSSQGFRHQPQHF	15	NA	TRBD1	TRBV13	TRBJ1-5
TGTGCCAGCAGCCAAGGGGGCAGTACCTACGAGCAGTACTTC	CASSQGGSTYEQYF	14	NA	NA	TRBV14	TRBJ2-7
TGTGCCTGGAAGGGACAGTTGAACACTGAAGCTTTCTTT	CAWKGQLNTEAFF	13	once	TRBD1	TRBV30	TRBJ1-1
TGTGCCAGCAGTTTGAGGATCTCTGGGGCCAACGTCCTGACTTTC	CASSLRISGANVLTF	15	NA	NA	TRBV28	TRBJ2-6
TGCACCAGCAGCCAAGGAAACTCGGGGGGAAACTACAATGAGCAGTTCTTC	CTSSQGNSGGNYNEQFF	17	NA	NA	TRBV1	TRBJ2-1
TGTGCCAGCAGCCCTACAGGGAACACTGAAGCTTTCTTT	CASSPTGNTEAFF	13	NA	NA	TRBV5-4	TRBJ1-1
TGTGCCAGCAGCATGTCTAGCGGGACAGATACGCAGTATTTT	CASSMSSGTDTQYF	14	NA	TRBD2	TRBV7-2	TRBJ2-3
TGTGCCAGCAGTCCCGGACAGGGCGCCCTCCTCGAGCAGTACTTC	CASSPGQGALLEQYF	15	NA	TRBD1	TRBV6-6	TRBJ2-7
TGTGCCATCAGTCAGACAGGGCAGGACACTGAAGCTTTCTTT	CAISQTGQDTEAFF	14	NA	TRBD1	TRBV10-3	TRBJ1-1
TGTGCCAGCAGCCGCGGACGGACTAGCGGGGGAGATACGCAGTATTTT	CASSRGRTSGGDTQYF	16	NA	TRBD2	TRBV3-1/TRBV3-2	TRBJ2-3
TGTGCCAGCAGCTATAGTGGTTCAGAGACCCAGTACTTC	CASSYSGSETQYF	13	NA	NA	TRBV9	TRBJ2-5
TGTGCCAGCAGTGAACTAGCGGGGGGGCTCAATGAGCAGTTCTTC	CASSELAGGLNEQFF	15	NA	TRBD2	TRBV2	TRBJ2-1
TGCGCCAGCAGCCAGGCTAGAGAATTAGGGCCCCAGCATTTT	CASSQARELGPQHF	14	NA	NA	TRBV4-1	TRBJ1-5
TGTGCCAGCAGTTTATTAGGGGGCGCTGAAGCTTTCTTT	CASSLLGGAEAFF	13	NA	TRBD1	TRBV27	TRBJ1-1
TGTGCCAGCAGCTTAGACGAGGGTATCTCTGGAAACACCATATATTTT	CASSLDEGISGNTIYF	16	NA	NA	TRBV11-2	TRBJ1-3
TGTGCCAGCAGTTTACAGGTAGACTATGGCTACACCTTC	CASSLQVDYGYTF	13	NA	NA	TRBV28	TRBJ1-2
TGTGCCAGCAGCCTCCCAGGGTGGGCTGGGGCCAACGTCCTGACTTTC	CASSLPGWAGANVLTF	16	NA	NA	TRBV5-6	TRBJ2-6
TGTGCCAGCAGCGCCATCTCAGGGACTGGTGGCTACACCTTC	CASSAISGTGGYTF	14	NA	NA	TRBV21-1	TRBJ1-2
TGTGCCAGCAGTCTTCGTTTTTCTAACTATGGCTACACCTTC	CASSLRFSNYGYTF	14	NA	NA	TRBV28	TRBJ1-2
TGTGCCAGCATTTCAGGGGGTATGAACACTGAAGCTTTCTTT	CASISGGMNTEAFF	14	NA	TRBD1	TRBV28	TRBJ1-1
TGTGCCAGCAGCTTGGAAGCGGCTAACTATGGCTACACCTTC	CASSLEAANYGYTF	14	NA	NA	TRBV5-6	TRBJ1-2
TGTGCCAGCACCCAAGGGAGATCTGGGGGGAATGAAAAACTGTTTTTT	CASTQGRSGGNEKLFF	16	NA	NA	TRBV2	TRBJ1-4
TGTGCCAGCAGACCTCTAGGACGGGGTGGTTACCCCCAGCATTTT	CASRPLGRGGYPQHF	15	NA	NA	TRBV28	TRBJ1-5
TGTGCCAGCAGTTACTCGAGACTTCCCGGGAACGAGCAGTACTTC	CASSYSRLPGNEQYF	15	NA	NA	TRBV6-5	TRBJ2-7
TGTGCCAGCAGTCCCATCCGGGGGCAGCCCCAGCATTTT	CASSPIRGQPQHF	13	few	NA	TRBV27	TRBJ1-5
TGTGCCAGTGGGCTGGTAGGCAATCAGCCCCAGCATTTT	CASGLVGNQPQHF	13	few	NA	TRBV19	TRBJ1-5
TGTGCCAGTAGAGCTAGCGGGGGGAACCCTTACAATGAGCAGTTCTTC	CASRASGGNPYNEQFF	16	NA	TRBD2	TRBV19	TRBJ2-1
TGTGCCAGCAGTTTAATCAGGAGGGGCCATGAGCAGTTCTTC	CASSLIRRGHEQFF	14	few	NA	TRBV28	TRBJ2-1
TGTGCTAGTGGTTTGGGCCCGATGGAGGGTAACTATGGCTACACCTTC	CASGLGPMEGNYGYTF	16	NA	NA	TRBV12-5	TRBJ1-2
TGCGCCAGCAGTGAGGTCAGCGGAAACACCGGGGAGCTGTTTTTT	CASSEVSGNTGELFF	15	NA	NA	TRBV10-2	TRBJ2-2
TGTGCCTGGAGTGGTCCGGCTGGGAGGGAGTTCTTC	CAWSGPAGREFF	12	NA	TRBD2	TRBV30	TRBJ2-1
TGTGCCAGTAGTGCAGGGACAGGGTCCAACTATGGCTACACCTTC	CASSAGTGSNYGYTF	15	NA	TRBD1	TRBV19	TRBJ1-2
TGTGCCAGCACCGAAACAGCTCCCTATGGCTACACCTTC	CASTETAPYGYTF	13	few	NA	TRBV2	TRBJ1-2
TGTGCCAGCACCGACAAGCCGGACAGGCAATGGTATTTT	CASTDKPDRQWYF	13	NA	TRBD1	TRBV28	TRBJ1-3
TGTGCCAGCAGCTTAGACCGCGCGGACACTGAAGCTTTCTTT	CASSLDRADTEAFF	14	NA	NA	TRBV11-2	TRBJ1-1
TGTGCCAGCAGCGTAGCTTATGGGGACGGAGGGGAAAAACTGTTTTTT	CASSVAYGDGGEKLFF	16	NA	NA	TRBV9	TRBJ1-4
TGTGCCAGCAGCCATGGGACTAGCCGCGAGCAGTTCTTC	CASSHGTSREQFF	13	NA	TRBD2	TRBV14	TRBJ2-1
TGTGCCAGCAGGCGGTCGTTGTGGGGGCGGGAGACCCAGTACTTC	CASRRSLWGRETQYF	15	NA	NA	TRBV28	TRBJ2-5
TGTGCCAGCAGCGTACGTCCGGGACAGAATGAGCAGTTCTTC	CASSVRPGQNEQFF	14	NA	TRBD1	TRBV9	TRBJ2-1
TGCGCCAGCAGCTTGGAACGACAGTATGGCTACACCTTC	CASSLERQYGYTF	13	NA	NA	TRBV5-1	TRBJ1-2